This T cell receptor (beta chain) is drawn from a study of T cell responses to AZD1222 COVID-19 vaccine. The protocol was immunoSEQ multiplex PCR, while the TCRdb copy is restricted to in-frame clones and leaves out a portion. The table lists 95,000 to 100,000 clones, just over 85% of them singletons. V dropped 8 bases and J dropped 8; count of bases not matched to a gene: 8. The CDR3 is made up of 13 amino acids. CDR1 and CDR2 from the germline V gene are LGHDT and YNNKEL (reference sequence). With regard to this clone: No antigen is known for it.

Findings and limits, study-wide: With two AZD1222 doses given, Spike-specific TCR breadth and depth both rose. CD4 TCRs linked to vaccination spanned spike, dominating at 160-218 and 743-854. Reportedly, close to half of spike-specific TCRs are directed against unmutated variant regions.

This receptor was identified in an adult in good health. The chain employs TRBV3-1 (or the pseudogene TRBV3-2) and TRBJ1-2; 10 bases match TRBD1. The sample was peripheral blood, taken on day 0 of AZD1222 vaccination. The CDR3 here is CASADRGRKGYTF. CDR3 nucleotides: TGTGCCAGCGCTGACAGGGGGCGTAAAGGCTACACCTTC.